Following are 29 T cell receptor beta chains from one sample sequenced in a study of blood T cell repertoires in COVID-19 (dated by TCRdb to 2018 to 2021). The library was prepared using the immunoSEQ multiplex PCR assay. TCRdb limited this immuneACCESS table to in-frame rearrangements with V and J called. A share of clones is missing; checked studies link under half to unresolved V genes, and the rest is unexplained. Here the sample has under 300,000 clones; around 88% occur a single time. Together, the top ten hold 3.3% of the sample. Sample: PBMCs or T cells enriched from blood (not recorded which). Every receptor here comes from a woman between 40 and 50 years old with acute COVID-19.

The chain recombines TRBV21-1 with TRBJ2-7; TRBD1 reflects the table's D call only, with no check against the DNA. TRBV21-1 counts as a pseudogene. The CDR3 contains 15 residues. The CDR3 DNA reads TGTGCCAGCAACAGCGGACAGGGACGCCCCTACGAGCAGTACTTC. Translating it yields CASNSGQGRPYEQYF.

The CDR3 DNA follows: TGTGCCAGCTCACCACAGGATACTGCTAGCTCCTACGAGCAGTACTTC. It specifies CASSPQDTASSYEQYF. This rearrangement joins TRBV18 to TRBJ2-7; no reliable D call. From germline, CDR1 is KGHSH and CDR2 LQKENI. The CDR3 has 16 residues. Between the trimmed V and J ends, which lost 1 base and 0 bases, there was a span of 13 bases. Looking up the rest from reference TRBV18 and TRBJ2-7 gives the full variable domain: NAGVMQNPRHLVRRRGQEARLRCSPMKGHSHVYWYRQLPEEGLKFMVYLQKENIIDESGMPKERFSAEFPKEGPSILRIQQVVRGDSAAYFCASSPQDTASSYEQYFGPGTRLTVT.

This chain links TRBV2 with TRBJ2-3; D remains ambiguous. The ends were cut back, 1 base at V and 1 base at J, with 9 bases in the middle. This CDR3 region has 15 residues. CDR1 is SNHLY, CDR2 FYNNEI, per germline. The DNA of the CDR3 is TGTGCCAGCAGTGAAGACCGTCCGGGCACAGATACGCAGTATTTT. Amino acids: CASSEDRPGTDTQYF. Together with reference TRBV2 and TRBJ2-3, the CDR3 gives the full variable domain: EPEVTQTPSHQVTQMGQEVILRCVPISNHLYFYWYRQILGQKVEFLVSFYNNEISEKSEIFDDQFSVERPDGSNFTLKIRSTKLEDSAMYFCASSEDRPGTDTQYFGPGTRLTVL.

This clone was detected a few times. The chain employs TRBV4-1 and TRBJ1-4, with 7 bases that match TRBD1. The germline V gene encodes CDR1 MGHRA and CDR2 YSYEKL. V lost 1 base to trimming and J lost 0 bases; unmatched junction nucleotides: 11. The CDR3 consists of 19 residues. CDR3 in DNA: TGCGCCAGCAGCCAAGTACAGGGGCTACGCTACCCAACTAATGAAAAACTGTTTTTT. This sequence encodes CASSQVQGLRYPTNEKLFF.

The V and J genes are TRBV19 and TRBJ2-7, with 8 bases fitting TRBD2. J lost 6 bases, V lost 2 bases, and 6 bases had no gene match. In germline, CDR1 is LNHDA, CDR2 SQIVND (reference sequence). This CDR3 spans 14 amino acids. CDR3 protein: CASSILGTRAEQYF. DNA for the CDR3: TGTGCCAGTAGTATATTGGGGACTAGGGCCGAGCAGTACTTC. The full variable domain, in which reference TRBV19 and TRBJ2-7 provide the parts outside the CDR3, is DGGITQSPKYLFRKEGQNVTLSCEQNLNHDAMYWYRQDPGQGLRLIYYSQIVNDFQKGDIAEGYSVSREKKESFPLTVTSAQKNPTAFYLCASSILGTRAEQYFGPGTRLTVT.

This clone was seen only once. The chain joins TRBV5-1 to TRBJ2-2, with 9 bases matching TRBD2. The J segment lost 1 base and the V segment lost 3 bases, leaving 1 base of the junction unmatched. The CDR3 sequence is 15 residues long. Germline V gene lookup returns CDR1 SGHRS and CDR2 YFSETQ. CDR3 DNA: TGCGCCAGCAGCTCGACTAGCGGGAACACCGGGGAGCTGTTTTTT. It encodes CASSSTSGNTGELFF. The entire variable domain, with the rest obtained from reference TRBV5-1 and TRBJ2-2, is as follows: KAGVTQTPRYLIKTRGQQVTLSCSPISGHRSVSWYQQTPGQGLQFLFEYFSETQRNKGNFPGRFSGRQFSNSRSEMNVSTLELGDSALYLCASSSTSGNTGELFFGEGSRLTVL.

CDR3 region: CASSFGGQANSYEQYF. CDR3 nucleotides: TGTGCCAGCAGTTTTGGGGGACAGGCCAATTCCTACGAGCAGTACTTC. The chain uses TRBV28 and TRBJ2-7, with TRBD1 matching 8 bases. Germline assignment: CDR1 MDHEN and CDR2 SYDVKM. With 3 bases clipped from V and 1 base from J, the junction kept 8 bases outside the gene matches. This CDR3 spans 16 amino acids.

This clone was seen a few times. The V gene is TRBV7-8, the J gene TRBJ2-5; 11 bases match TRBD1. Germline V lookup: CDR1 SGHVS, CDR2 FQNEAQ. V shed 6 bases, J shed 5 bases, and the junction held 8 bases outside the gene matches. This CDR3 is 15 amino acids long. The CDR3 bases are TGTGCCAGCAGACGGACAGGGGGCCGTCGGGAGACCCAGTACTTC. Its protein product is CASRRTGGRRETQYF.

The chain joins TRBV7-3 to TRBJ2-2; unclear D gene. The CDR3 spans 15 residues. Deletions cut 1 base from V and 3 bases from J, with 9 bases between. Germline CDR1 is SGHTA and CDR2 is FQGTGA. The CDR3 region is CASSLSGTYTGELFF. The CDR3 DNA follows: TGTGCCAGCAGCTTAAGCGGCACCTACACCGGGGAGCTGTTTTTT.

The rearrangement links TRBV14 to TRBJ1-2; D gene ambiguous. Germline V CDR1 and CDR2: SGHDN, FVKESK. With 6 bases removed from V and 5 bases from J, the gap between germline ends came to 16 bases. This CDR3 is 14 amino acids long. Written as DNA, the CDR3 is TGTGCCAGCAGTCCGGCGGGGAGTGGGTATGGCTACACCTTC. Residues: CASSPAGSGYGYTF.

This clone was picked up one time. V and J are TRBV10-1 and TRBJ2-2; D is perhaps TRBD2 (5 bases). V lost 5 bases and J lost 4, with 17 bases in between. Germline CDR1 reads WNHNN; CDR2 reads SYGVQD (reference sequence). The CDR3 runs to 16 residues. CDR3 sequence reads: CASSREPSTSTGELFF. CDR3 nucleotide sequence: TGCGCCAGCAGTCGGGAACCTAGCACATCCACCGGGGAGCTGTTTTTT.

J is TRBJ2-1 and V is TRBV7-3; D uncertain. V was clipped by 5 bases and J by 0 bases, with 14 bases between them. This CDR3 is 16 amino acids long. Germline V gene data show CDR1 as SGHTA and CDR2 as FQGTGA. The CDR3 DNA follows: TGTGCCAGCAGCGCTGATCCAATTAGCTCCTACAATGAGCAGTTCTTC. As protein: CASSADPISSYNEQFF.

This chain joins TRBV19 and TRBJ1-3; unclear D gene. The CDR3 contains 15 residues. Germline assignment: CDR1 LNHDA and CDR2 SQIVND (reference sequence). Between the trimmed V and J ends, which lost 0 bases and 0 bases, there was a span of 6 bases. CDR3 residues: CASSIDTGSGNTIYF. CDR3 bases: TGTGCCAGTAGTATAGATACCGGCTCTGGAAACACCATATATTTT.

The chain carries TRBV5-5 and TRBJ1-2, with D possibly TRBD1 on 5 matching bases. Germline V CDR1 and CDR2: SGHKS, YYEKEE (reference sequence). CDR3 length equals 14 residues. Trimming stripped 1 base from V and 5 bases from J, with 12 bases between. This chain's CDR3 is CASSLSQGLYGYTF. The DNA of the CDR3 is TGTGCCAGCAGCTTGTCCCAGGGCCTATATGGCTACACCTTC.

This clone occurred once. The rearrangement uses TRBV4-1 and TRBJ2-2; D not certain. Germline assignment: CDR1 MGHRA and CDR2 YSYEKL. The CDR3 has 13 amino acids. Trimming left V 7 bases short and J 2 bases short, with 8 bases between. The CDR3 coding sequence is TGCGCCAGCACTTTAGCTAACACCGGGGAGCTGTTTTTT. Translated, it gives CASTLANTGELFF.

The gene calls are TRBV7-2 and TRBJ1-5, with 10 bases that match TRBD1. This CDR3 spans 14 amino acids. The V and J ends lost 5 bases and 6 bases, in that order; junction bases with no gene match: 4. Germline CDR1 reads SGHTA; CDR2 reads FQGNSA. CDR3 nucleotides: TGTGCCAGCAGCCCCCGACAGGGGGCTCAGCCCCAGCATTTT. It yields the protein CASSPRQGAQPQHF.

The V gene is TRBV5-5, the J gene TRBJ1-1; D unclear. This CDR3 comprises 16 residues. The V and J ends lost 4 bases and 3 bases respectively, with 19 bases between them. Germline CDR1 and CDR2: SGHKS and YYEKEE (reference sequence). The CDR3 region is CASSVSPGKPYTEAFF. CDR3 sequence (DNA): TGTGCCAGCAGCGTCTCTCCGGGAAAACCCTACACTGAAGCTTTCTTT.

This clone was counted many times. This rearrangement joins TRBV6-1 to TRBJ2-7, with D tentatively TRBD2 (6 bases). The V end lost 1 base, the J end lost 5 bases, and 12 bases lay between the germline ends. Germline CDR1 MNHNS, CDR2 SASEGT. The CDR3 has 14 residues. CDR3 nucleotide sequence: TGTGCCAGCAGTGAAGGCGCGGGAAGGAACGAGCAGTACTTC. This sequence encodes CASSEGAGRNEQYF.

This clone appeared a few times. CDR3 DNA sequence: TGTGCCAGCTCAGGATTGGACAGGGCTCTCTATGGCTACACCTTC. Its protein product is CASSGLDRALYGYTF. The chain uses TRBV18 and TRBJ1-2; 8 positions match TRBD1. The CDR3 is made up of 15 amino acids. V gave up 5 bases and J gave up 4 bases; unmatched junction bases: 9. CDR1 KGHSH and CDR2 LQKENI come from the germline V gene.

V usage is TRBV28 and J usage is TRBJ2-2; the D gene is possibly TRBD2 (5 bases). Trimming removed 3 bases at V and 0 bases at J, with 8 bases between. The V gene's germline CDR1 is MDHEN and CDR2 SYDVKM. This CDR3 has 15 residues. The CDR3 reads CASSLTIPNTGELFF. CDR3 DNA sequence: TGTGCCAGCAGTTTGACTATCCCGAACACCGGGGAGCTGTTTTTT.

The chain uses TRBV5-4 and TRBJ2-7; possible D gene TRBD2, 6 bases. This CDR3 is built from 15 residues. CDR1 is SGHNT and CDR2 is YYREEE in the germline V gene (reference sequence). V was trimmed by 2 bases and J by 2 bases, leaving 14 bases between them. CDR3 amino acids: CASSFDGRGAYEQYF. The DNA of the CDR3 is TGTGCCAGCAGCTTCGATGGGCGGGGTGCCTACGAGCAGTACTTC.

The CDR3 DNA reads as TGTGCCACCAGTGATTCACCATCGGGGCACTCTAGCGGGTGGACCTACAATGAGCAGTTCTTC. This sequence encodes CATSDSPSGHSSGWTYNEQFF. This chain uses TRBV24-1 with TRBJ2-1, with TRBD2 identical over 8 bases. Germline CDR1 and CDR2: KGHDR and SFDVKD. The CDR3 loop spans 21 amino acids. Trimming took 2 bases from V and 2 from J; bases not matched to a gene: 19.

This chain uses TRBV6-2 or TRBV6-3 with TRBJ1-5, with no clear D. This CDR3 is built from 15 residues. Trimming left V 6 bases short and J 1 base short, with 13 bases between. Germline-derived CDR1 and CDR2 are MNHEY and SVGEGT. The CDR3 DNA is TGTGCCAGCAGCCTCGTGCAGATCAGCAATCAGCCCCAGCATTTT. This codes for CASSLVQISNQPQHF.

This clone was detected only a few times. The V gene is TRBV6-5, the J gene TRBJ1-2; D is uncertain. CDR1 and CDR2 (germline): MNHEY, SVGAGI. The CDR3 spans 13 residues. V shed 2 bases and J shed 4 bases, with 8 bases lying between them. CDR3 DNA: TGTGCCAGCAGTTACCGCAACATCTATGGCTACACCTTC. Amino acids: CASSYRNIYGYTF.

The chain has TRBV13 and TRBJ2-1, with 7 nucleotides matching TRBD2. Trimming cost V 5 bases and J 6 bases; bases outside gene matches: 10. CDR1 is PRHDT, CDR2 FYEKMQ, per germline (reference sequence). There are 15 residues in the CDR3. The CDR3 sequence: CASSPGVAGPNEQFF. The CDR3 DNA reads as TGTGCCAGCAGCCCCGGGGTAGCGGGCCCCAATGAGCAGTTCTTC. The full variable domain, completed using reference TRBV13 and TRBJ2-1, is AAGVIQSPRHLIKEKRETATLKCYPIPRHDTVYWYQQGPGQDPQFLISFYEKMQSDKGSIPDRFSAQQFSDYHSELNMSSLELGDSALYFCASSPGVAGPNEQFFGPGTRLTVL.

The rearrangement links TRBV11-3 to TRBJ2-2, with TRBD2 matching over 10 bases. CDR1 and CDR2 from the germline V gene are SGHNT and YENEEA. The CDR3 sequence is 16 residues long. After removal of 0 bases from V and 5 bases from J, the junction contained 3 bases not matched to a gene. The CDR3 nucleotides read TGTGCCAGCAGCTTAGATAGCGGGAGGTATACCGGGGAGCTGTTTTTT. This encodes CASSLDSGRYTGELFF. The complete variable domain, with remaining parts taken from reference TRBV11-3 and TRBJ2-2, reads EAGVVQSPRYKIIEKKQPVAFWCNPISGHNTLYWYLQNLGQGPELLIRYENEEAVDDSQLPKDRFSAERLKGVDSTLKIQPAELGDSAVYLCASSLDSGRYTGELFFGEGSRLTVL.

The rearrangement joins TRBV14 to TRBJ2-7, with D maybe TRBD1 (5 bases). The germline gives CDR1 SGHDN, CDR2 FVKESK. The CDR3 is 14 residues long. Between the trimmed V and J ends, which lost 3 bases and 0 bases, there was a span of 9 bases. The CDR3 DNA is TGTGCCAGCAGCCAGAGACAGAGCTCCTACGAGCAGTACTTC. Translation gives CASSQRQSSYEQYF. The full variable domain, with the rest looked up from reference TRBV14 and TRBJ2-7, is EAGVTQFPSHSVIEKGQTVTLRCDPISGHDNLYWYRRVMGKEIKFLLHFVKESKQDESGMPNNRFLAERTGGTYSTLKVQPAELEDSGVYFCASSQRQSSYEQYFGPGTRLTVT.

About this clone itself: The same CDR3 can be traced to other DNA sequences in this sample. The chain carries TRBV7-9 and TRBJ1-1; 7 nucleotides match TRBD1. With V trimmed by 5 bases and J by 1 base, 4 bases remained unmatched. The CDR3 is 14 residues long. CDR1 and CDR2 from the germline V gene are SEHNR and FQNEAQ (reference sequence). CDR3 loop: CASSPRTGNTEAFF. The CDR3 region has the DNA TGTGCCAGCAGCCCTCGGACAGGGAACACTGAAGCTTTCTTT. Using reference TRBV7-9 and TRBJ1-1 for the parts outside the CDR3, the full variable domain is DTGVSQNPRHKITKRGQNVTFRCDPISEHNRLYWYRQTLGQGPEFLTYFQNEAQLEKSRLLSDRFSAERPKGSFSTLEIQRTEQGDSAMYLCASSPRTGNTEAFFGQGTRLTVV.

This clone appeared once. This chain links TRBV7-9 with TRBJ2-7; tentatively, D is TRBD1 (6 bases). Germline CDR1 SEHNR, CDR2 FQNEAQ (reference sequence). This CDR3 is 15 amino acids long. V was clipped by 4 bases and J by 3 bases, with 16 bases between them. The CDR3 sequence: CASSYYIGQSYEQYF. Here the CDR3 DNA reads TGTGCCAGCAGCTATTACATAGGACAGAGCTACGAGCAGTACTTC. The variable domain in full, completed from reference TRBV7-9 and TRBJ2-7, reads DTGVSQNPRHKITKRGQNVTFRCDPISEHNRLYWYRQTLGQGPEFLTYFQNEAQLEKSRLLSDRFSAERPKGSFSTLEIQRTEQGDSAMYLCASSYYIGQSYEQYFGPGTRLTVT.